Listed here is a single T cell receptor (beta chain). Its antigen is undetermined. V lost 5 bases to trimming and J lost 7 bases, with 11 bases between them. Germline CDR1 MNHEY, CDR2 SVGAGI. The length of the CDR3 is 13 residues. The data were taken from a study of cytomegalovirus exposure and HLA in healthy donors. Study results and caveats: According to the study, 160 or so TCR beta chains were cytomegalovirus-associated. Many donors shared some public TCRs, even though most TCR sequences were rare. A subsequent analysis found that TCR clusters from the first cohort also tended to co-occur in the approximately 130 validation repertoires, with approximately 95% of cluster scores above 0.

Here immunoSEQ multiplex PCR was the method, and the copy in TCRdb shows in-frame clones only, minus some. Of hundreds of thousands of clones detected, 90% appear once; the ten largest clones hold 3.1%. The sample comprised PBMCs. This sequence was found in a woman aged 25 to 39 in good health and CMV-seronegative. The chain links TRBV6-5 to TRBJ1-4; D is unresolved. CDR3 region: CASSPGRGEKLFF. In DNA form, the CDR3 reads TGTGCCAGCAGTCCCGGACGTGGTGAAAAACTGTTTTTT.